This record concerns one T cell receptor (beta chain) sequence. As yet, its antigen is unknown. Libraries were prepared by immunoSEQ multiplex PCR; TCRdb keeps only in-frame clonotypes and omits some of them. The table lists under 130,000 clones, approximately 92% of them singletons, with about 40% in the top ten. In germline, CDR1 is MNHEY, CDR2 SVGAGI. This CDR3 is 16 amino acids long. The V and J ends lost 0 bases and 2 bases respectively, with 12 bases between them. This sample is drawn from a study of T cell responses to AZD1222 COVID-19 vaccine. Study observations and caveats: Repertoire sampling occurred only after the peak T cell response. Just a handful of AZD1222 recipients tested seropositive at baseline.

This clonotype originated in an adult who received the AZD1222 COVID-19 vaccine. Sequences were derived from peripheral blood, sampled 28 days after the second AZD1222 dose. This chain links TRBV6-5 with TRBJ2-3; D is perhaps TRBD1 or TRBD2 (5 bases each). The chain's CDR3 is CASSYSSGTTTDTQYF. The CDR3 DNA reads TGTGCCAGCAGTTACTCGAGTGGGACGACCACAGATACGCAGTATTTT.